These 10 T cell receptor beta chains originate from one sample sequenced in a study of blood T cells in healthy people across ages. A second roughly 7 to 12 cycle PCR used barcoded and J-beta primers. A single record per CDR3 protein comes from TCRdb applying MiXCR to the 5' RACE reads. The data hold over 1,500,000 distinct CDR3 sequences, with just under 50% observed a single time. The specimen sequenced was blood. The receptors originated from a middle-aged woman in good health.

This chain links TRBV6-6 with TRBJ1-5; D is perhaps TRBD1 (5 bases). CDR1 MNHNY and CDR2 SVGAGI come from the germline V gene (reference sequence). Trimming pared 6 bases from V and 8 bases from J, leaving 17 bases between. The length of the CDR3 is 14 residues. The CDR3 nucleotides read TGTGCCAGCAGCCCCGGGGGGGGGAGTAAGCCCCAGCATTTT. Encoded protein: CASSPGGGSKPQHF.

This clonotype was detected a few times. The rearrangement joins TRBV27 to TRBJ2-5; 7 nucleotides line up with TRBD1. The V gene end was trimmed by 2 bases and the J gene end by 7 bases; junction bases not matched to a gene: 13. The CDR3 extends over 16 amino acids. CDR1 and CDR2 (germline): MNHEY, SMNVEV (reference sequence). The CDR3 DNA is TGTGCCAGCAGTTTAGCCTCAGGGGGTGGGCTCTTGACCCAGTACTTC. Residues: CASSLASGGGLLTQYF.

J is TRBJ2-1 and V is TRBV11-2; maybe TRBD1 (5 bases). V lost 5 bases, J lost 5 bases, and 19 bases lay in between. The CDR3 covers 16 residues. The germline V gene has CDR1 SGHAT and CDR2 FQNNGV. In DNA form, the CDR3 reads TGTGCCAGCAGCGGCCACAGGAGCCGGGTGGACAATGAGCAGTTCTTC. Residues: CASSGHRSRVDNEQFF.

The J gene is TRBJ2-3, the V gene TRBV29-1, with TRBD2 matching 11 bases. Germline lookup yields CDR1 SQVTM and CDR2 ANQGSEA. Trimming at V came to 2 bases and at J to 6 bases, leaving 13 bases not matched to a gene. This CDR3 has 17 amino acids. CDR3 region: CSVETRRTSGPMDTQYF. For the CDR3, the DNA is TGCAGCGTTGAAACTCGTAGGACTAGCGGGCCCATGGATACGCAGTATTTT.

The V and J genes are TRBV27 and TRBJ2-1, with TRBD2 matching over 14 bases. V shed 0 bases, J shed 10 bases, and the junction held 5 bases outside the gene matches. The V gene's germline CDR1 is MNHEY and CDR2 SMNVEV (reference sequence). CDR3 length equals 16 residues. The CDR3 nucleotides read TGTGCCAGCAGTTTATCGGGGACTAGCGGGAGCTACGAGCAGTTCTTC. It yields the protein CASSLSGTSGSYEQFF.

The chain has TRBV9 and TRBJ2-6; D is unresolved. CDR3 size: 17 residues. The V and J ends lost 4 bases and 0 bases respectively, with 14 bases between them. In germline, CDR1 is SGDLS, CDR2 YYNGEE. CDR3 residues: CASSTTTFASGANVLTF. Written as DNA, the CDR3 is TGTGCCAGCAGCACCACCACGTTTGCCTCTGGGGCCAACGTCCTGACTTTC.

This clonotype has more than one count but fewer than ten. The chain uses TRBV9 and TRBJ2-7, with 8 bases identical to TRBD2. V dropped 0 bases and J dropped 4; count of bases not matched to a gene: 12. CDR1 is SGDLS, CDR2 YYNGEE, per germline. The length of the CDR3 is 17 residues. For the CDR3, the DNA is TGTGCCAGCAGCGTAGTCGAAGAGGGCGGGGGGAGATACGAGCAGTACTTC. Its translation is CASSVVEEGGGRYEQYF.

The CDR3: CASSRSGQIPETQYF. Here the CDR3 DNA reads TGTGCCAGCAGCCGGTCGGGACAGATACCAGAGACCCAGTACTTC. V and J are TRBV3-1 and TRBJ2-5; 7 bases are a match to TRBD1. The J segment lost 4 bases and the V segment lost 4 bases, leaving 9 bases of the junction unmatched. CDR1 LGHDT and CDR2 YNNKEL come from the germline V gene (reference sequence). The CDR3 length is 15 residues.

V is TRBV4-3 and J is TRBJ1-3, with D uncertain. Germline CDR1 reads LGHNA; CDR2 reads YSLEER. The CDR3 is made up of 15 amino acids. The germline V and J ends were trimmed by 0 bases and 4 bases, with 10 bases remaining between them. CDR3 in amino acids: CASSQDERTGNTIYF. The CDR3 coding sequence is TGCGCCAGCAGCCAAGATGAGAGGACGGGAAACACCATATATTTT.

In this sample, this clonotype turned up a few times. The rearrangement joins TRBV28 to TRBJ2-7; the D is unclear. The CDR3 loop spans 13 amino acids. Germline V gene sequence: CDR1 MDHEN, CDR2 SYDVKM. Trimming took 1 base from V and 7 from J, leaving 11 bases between them. CDR3: CASSLLDNYEQYF. The CDR3 DNA follows: TGTGCCAGCAGTTTATTAGACAACTATGAGCAGTACTTC. Combining the CDR3 with reference TRBV28 and TRBJ2-7 gives the whole variable domain DVKVTQSSRYLVKRTGEKVFLECVQDMDHENMFWYRQDPGLGLRLIYFSYDVKMKEKGDIPEGYSVSREKKERFSLILESASTNQTSMYLCASSLLDNYEQYFGPGTRLTVT.